Each of the 6 T cell receptor beta chains below was sequenced from the same sample in a study of T cell changes during pregnancy in multiple sclerosis. Using immunoSEQ multiplex PCR, the repertoire was profiled, and TCRdb retains in-frame clones only, with some absent. The sample records roughly 100,000 clones, about 91% being singletons. This specimen was peripheral blood, taken after pregnancy. Source of these receptors: a female donor with multiple sclerosis, enrolled in a pregnancy study.

Of note for this clone: Other DNA sequences in this specimen translate into the identical CDR3. The rearrangement links TRBV20-1 to TRBJ2-5; D uncertain. V lost 0 bases, J lost 5 bases, and 4 bases lay in between. This CDR3 is built from 11 residues. Per the germline V gene, CDR1 is DFQATT and CDR2 is SNEGSKA (reference sequence). DNA for the CDR3: TGCAGTGCTAGAGATCTGGAGACCCAGTACTTC. As protein: CSARDLETQYF.

The chain links TRBV7-2 to TRBJ2-5, with TRBD1 identical over 9 bases. There are 14 residues in the CDR3. Germline V gene data show CDR1 as SGHTA and CDR2 as FQGNSA. The V segment lost 5 bases and the J segment 5 bases; nucleotides outside the gene matches: 6. This CDR3 reads CASSRTGARETQYF. In DNA, the CDR3 is TGTGCCAGCAGCCGGACAGGGGCGCGGGAGACCCAGTACTTC. The whole variable domain, filled in from reference TRBV7-2 and TRBJ2-5, reads GAGVSQSPSNKVTEKGKDVELRCDPISGHTALYWYRQSLGQGLEFLIYFQGNSAPDKSGLPSDRFSAERTGGSVSTLTIQRTQQEDSAVYLCASSRTGARETQYFGPGTRLLVL.

This clone is a singleton in its sample. The rearrangement links TRBV2 to TRBJ1-1; D perhaps matches TRBD1 (6 bases). Per germline, CDR1 SNHLY and CDR2 FYNNEI. The V gene lost 7 bases and the J gene lost 1 base, with 10 bases spanning the gap. The CDR3 contains 13 residues. CDR3 bases: TGTGCCAGCAAAGGGGGTCGGAACACTGAAGCTTTCTTT. Protein sequence: CASKGGRNTEAFF.

This rearrangement joins TRBV27 to TRBJ2-3; D is unresolved. CDR1 MNHEY and CDR2 SMNVEV come from the germline V gene (reference sequence). Trimming shortened V by 4 bases and J by 0 bases, and 14 bases separated the two germline ends. The CDR3 runs to 16 residues. The CDR3 region is CASSSFRSASTDTQYF. The DNA of the CDR3 is TGTGCCAGCAGTTCATTTAGATCCGCCAGCACAGATACGCAGTATTTT.

The chain couples TRBV6-4 to TRBJ2-7; TRBD1 matches 8 bases. The V gene end was trimmed by 6 bases and the J gene end by 2 bases; junction bases not matched to a gene: 9. The CDR3 sequence is 15 residues long. Looked up from germline, CDR1 is MRHNA and CDR2 is SNTAGT. The CDR3 region is CASRRQGTFTYEQYF. CDR3 nucleotides: TGTGCCAGCAGACGACAGGGGACTTTCACCTACGAGCAGTACTTC.

The rearrangement uses TRBV2 and TRBJ2-7; TRBD2 might be the D (6 bases). The CDR3 sequence is 9 residues long. Trimming removed 10 bases from V and 5 bases from J, with 6 bases in between. The germline CDR1 and CDR2 sequences are SNHLY and FYNNEI. CDR3 DNA: TGTGCCACGGGGGACGAGCAGTACTTC. Amino acid sequence: CATGDEQYF.